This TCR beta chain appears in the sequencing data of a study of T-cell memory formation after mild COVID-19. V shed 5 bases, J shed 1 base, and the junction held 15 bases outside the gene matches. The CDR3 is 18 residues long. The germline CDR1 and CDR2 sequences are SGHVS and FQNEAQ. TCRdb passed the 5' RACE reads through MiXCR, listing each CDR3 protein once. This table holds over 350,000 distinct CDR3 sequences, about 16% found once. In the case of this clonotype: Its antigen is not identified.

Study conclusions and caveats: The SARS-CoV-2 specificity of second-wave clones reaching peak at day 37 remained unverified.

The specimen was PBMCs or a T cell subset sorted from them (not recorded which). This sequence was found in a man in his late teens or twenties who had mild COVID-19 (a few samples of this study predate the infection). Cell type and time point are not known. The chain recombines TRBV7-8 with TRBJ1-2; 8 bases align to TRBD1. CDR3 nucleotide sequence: TGTGCCAGCAGCACCCCGTGGGTCCGGACAGGGCTTAACTATGGCTACACCTTC. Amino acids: CASSTPWVRTGLNYGYTF.